This is a list of T cell receptor beta chains from one sample in a study of OX40 agonist ivuxolimab in advanced cancers. Profiling relied on immunoSEQ multiplex PCR, and the TCRdb table lists in-frame clones only, not all of them. Here the sample spans tens of thousands of clones, 90% to 95% being singletons. The sample here was CD4+ or CD8+ T cells sorted from blood, taken in a trial of the OX40 agonist ivuxolimab. The origin of the receptors is an adult with an advanced solid tumor such as melanoma, head and neck, liver or kidney cancer. Each CDR3 is given with its conserved first and last residue. Each record gives: J gene, D gene, clone size, V gene, CDR3 protein, CDR3 DNA. The D gene is left open where the match is weak. Size tells how often a clone was seen (once, few, many) or the class of an expanded clone, and some rows leave it out.

TRBJ1-4,.,once,TRBV7-9,CASSSTRVFDEKLFF,TGTGCCAGCAGCTCAACCAGGGTTTTCGATGAAAAACTGTTTTTT
TRBJ2-3,TRBD2,.,TRBV6-1,CASSETSGRGTDTQYF,TGTGCCAGCAGTGAAACTAGCGGGAGAGGTACAGATACGCAGTATTTT
TRBJ2-1,TRBD2,.,TRBV7-2,CASSLAAGGYEQFF,TGTGCCAGCAGCTTAGCAGCGGGAGGTTATGAGCAGTTCTTC
TRBJ2-7,TRBD1,.,TRBV11-2,CASDRGQGSPYEQYF,TGTGCCAGCGATCGAGGACAGGGAAGCCCCTACGAGCAGTACTTC
TRBJ2-7,.,.,TRBV7-6,CASSLGAGDEQYF,TGTGCCAGCAGCTTAGGAGCAGGGGACGAGCAGTACTTC
TRBJ2-7,.,.,TRBV7-2,CASSPTVYEQYF,TGTGCCAGCAGCCCAACGGTTTACGAGCAGTACTTC
TRBJ2-3,TRBD2,.,TRBV27,CASSFSGGTQYF,TGTGCCAGCAGTTTCTCGGGGGGGACGCAGTATTTT
TRBJ2-5,.,.,TRBV9,CASSVEGVLGETQYF,TGTGCCAGCAGCGTAGAGGGGGTTTTAGGAGAGACCCAGTACTTC
TRBJ1-2,.,.,TRBV7-9,CASSATEIGVKLVGYTF,TGTGCCAGCAGCGCCACGGAGATCGGGGTGAAGCTTGTGGGCTACACCTTC
TRBJ2-7,TRBD1,.,TRBV7-2,CASSFRDSSYEQYF,TGTGCCAGCAGCTTCCGGGACAGTTCGTACGAGCAGTACTTC
TRBJ2-5,.,.,TRBV6-5,CASSYGAQRWETQYF,TGTGCCAGCAGTTACGGGGCCCAACGATGGGAGACCCAGTACTTC
TRBJ1-5,.,.,TRBV13,CASSLGRAGNQPQHF,TGTGCCAGCAGCTTGGGTAGGGCAGGCAATCAGCCCCAGCATTTT
TRBJ2-5,TRBD1,.,TRBV15,CATSRRTGEETQYF,TGTGCCACCAGCCGCCGGACAGGGGAAGAGACCCAGTACTTC
TRBJ2-2,TRBD2,.,TRBV5-4,CASSFWASGYPTGELFF,TGTGCCAGCAGCTTTTGGGCTAGCGGATACCCCACCGGGGAGCTGTTTTTT
TRBJ1-4,TRBD1,.,TRBV19,CASSIRGDRGRGNEKLFF,TGTGCCAGTAGTATCCGCGGGGACAGGGGGCGCGGTAATGAAAAACTGTTTTTT
TRBJ2-5,.,.,TRBV11-2,CASSQTGPRETQYF,TGTGCCAGCAGCCAAACGGGGCCCCGGGAGACCCAGTACTTC
TRBJ2-7,.,once,TRBV6-5,CASSGQSYEQYF,TGTGCCAGCAGCGGACAGTCCTACGAGCAGTACTTC
TRBJ2-3,TRBD1,.,TRBV9,CASSVSSWTGSTDTQYF,TGTGCCAGCAGCGTATCTTCCTGGACAGGGTCCACAGATACGCAGTATTTT
TRBJ2-7,TRBD1,.,TRBV6-1,CAIRDRTYEQYF,TGTGCCATCCGGGACAGAACCTACGAGCAGTACTTC
TRBJ2-7,.,.,TRBV9,CASSVEGRRDYEQYF,TGTGCCAGCAGCGTAGAGGGGCGGAGAGACTACGAGCAGTACTTC
TRBJ1-3,TRBD1,.,TRBV19,CASSAGQLFSGNTIYF,TGTGCCAGTAGTGCGGGACAGCTTTTCTCTGGAAACACCATATATTTT
TRBJ2-7,TRBD2,.,TRBV7-2,CASSLDPVAGGGYEQYF,TGTGCCAGCAGCTTAGATCCCGTCGCGGGAGGGGGCTACGAGCAGTACTTC
TRBJ2-2,.,.,TRBV4-2,CASSLLEGGTGELFF,TGTGCCAGCAGCCTCCTTGAGGGTGGCACCGGGGAGCTGTTTTTT
TRBJ2-7,.,.,TRBV4-3,CASSQVGGREQYF,TGCGCCAGCAGCCAGGTGGGGGGCCGCGAGCAGTACTTC
TRBJ2-7,TRBD1,.,TRBV19,CASSFGQGYEQYF,TGTGCCAGTAGTTTTGGACAGGGCTACGAGCAGTACTTC
TRBJ2-5,.,once,TRBV11-2,CASSLGAQRGETQYF,TGTGCCAGCAGCTTAGGGGCTCAGAGAGGGGAGACCCAGTACTTC
TRBJ2-7,TRBD2,few,TRBV6-1,CASTDSGSPEQYF,TGTGCCAGCACGGATAGCGGGAGTCCCGAGCAGTACTTC
TRBJ2-7,.,.,TRBV7-2,CASSLDVGFSYEQYF,TGTGCCAGCAGCTTAGATGTGGGATTCTCCTACGAGCAGTACTTC
TRBJ2-5,.,once,TRBV14,CASSQEEGEETQYF,TGTGCCAGCAGCCAAGAGGAAGGGGAAGAGACCCAGTACTTC
TRBJ2-1,.,.,TRBV27,CASSSFPYYNEQFF,TGTGCCAGCAGTTCGTTCCCATATTACAATGAGCAGTTCTTC
TRBJ1-1,.,few,TRBV7-2,CASSFTGRTEAFF,TGTGCCAGCAGCTTCACAGGGCGGACTGAAGCTTTCTTT
TRBJ2-7,.,once,TRBV4-3,CASSQDNLSAGSSYEQYF,TGCGCCAGCAGCCAAGATAACCTTTCCGCAGGCAGCTCCTACGAGCAGTACTTC
TRBJ2-2,TRBD1,.,TRBV19,CASSMVGQGAGELFF,TGTGCCAGTAGTATGGTGGGACAGGGGGCCGGGGAGCTGTTTTTT
TRBJ2-7,TRBD2,.,TRBV28,CAASGVSYEQYF,TGTGCGGCTAGCGGGGTCTCCTACGAGCAGTACTTC
TRBJ1-1,.,.,TRBV10-3,CAISELVGDTEAFF,TGTGCCATCAGTGAGCTCGTGGGGGACACTGAAGCTTTCTTT
TRBJ2-3,.,.,TRBV4-3,CASSQPAFKDLYTDTQYF,TGCGCCAGCAGCCAACCCGCCTTTAAGGATCTATACACAGATACGCAGTATTTT
TRBJ2-7,.,.,TRBV9,CASSVGLADYEQYF,TGTGCCAGCAGCGTCGGGCTGGCGGACTACGAGCAGTACTTC
TRBJ2-7,TRBD2,.,TRBV7-2,CASSLALGLAGVLYEQYF,TGTGCCAGCAGCTTGGCGCTGGGGCTAGCGGGGGTCCTTTACGAGCAGTACTTC
TRBJ2-1,.,.,TRBV19,CASTGGWGADEQFF,TGTGCCAGTACCGGTGGGTGGGGGGCCGATGAGCAGTTCTTC
TRBJ2-7,.,.,TRBV7-8,CASSPEGRTTYEQYF,TGTGCCAGCAGCCCAGAGGGTAGGACTACCTACGAGCAGTACTTC
TRBJ1-5,.,.,TRBV28,CASSILREDQPQHF,TGTGCCAGCAGTATATTACGGGAGGATCAGCCCCAGCATTTT
TRBJ2-1,TRBD1,.,TRBV6-5,CASSPSDRGWNEQFF,TGTGCCAGCAGTCCGTCGGACAGGGGCTGGAATGAGCAGTTCTTC
TRBJ1-4,.,once,TRBV27,CASSLAGREKLFF,TGTGCCAGCAGTTTGGCAGGGCGTGAAAAACTGTTTTTT
TRBJ2-7,TRBD1,.,TRBV29-1,CSVNTDRGYEQYF,TGCAGCGTAAACACCGACAGGGGGTACGAGCAGTACTTC
TRBJ2-3,TRBD2,.,TRBV11-2,CASSLVAGPDTQYF,TGTGCCAGCAGCTTAGTAGCGGGCCCAGATACGCAGTATTTT
TRBJ2-1,.,.,TRBV5-8,CASSLRYSSYNEQFF,TGTGCCAGCAGCTTGAGGTATAGCTCCTACAATGAGCAGTTCTTC
TRBJ2-2,TRBD1,.,TRBV13,CASSSGDRGDPGELFF,TGTGCCAGCAGCTCGGGGGACAGGGGGGATCCCGGGGAGCTGTTTTTT
TRBJ1-3,.,.,TRBV9,CASSVVGEDTIYF,TGTGCCAGCAGCGTAGTTGGGGAGGACACCATATATTTT
TRBJ2-1,TRBD2,.,TRBV27,CASSLSASGYPNEQFF,TGTGCCAGCAGTTTATCGGCTAGCGGGTATCCCAATGAGCAGTTCTTC
TRBJ2-3,.,.,TRBV5-1,CASSLEGGPYTDTQYF,TGCGCCAGCAGCTTGGAAGGGGGGCCGTACACAGATACGCAGTATTTT
TRBJ2-6,.,.,TRBV4-1,CASSPVGGANVLTF,TGCGCCAGCAGCCCTGTAGGGGGGGCCAACGTCCTGACTTTC
TRBJ2-7,TRBD1,.,TRBV2,CASRTQGAHEQYF,TGTGCCAGCAGGACACAGGGGGCCCACGAGCAGTACTTC
TRBJ2-3,.,.,TRBV7-2,CASSLPITDTQYF,TGTGCCAGCAGCTTACCTATAACAGATACGCAGTATTTT